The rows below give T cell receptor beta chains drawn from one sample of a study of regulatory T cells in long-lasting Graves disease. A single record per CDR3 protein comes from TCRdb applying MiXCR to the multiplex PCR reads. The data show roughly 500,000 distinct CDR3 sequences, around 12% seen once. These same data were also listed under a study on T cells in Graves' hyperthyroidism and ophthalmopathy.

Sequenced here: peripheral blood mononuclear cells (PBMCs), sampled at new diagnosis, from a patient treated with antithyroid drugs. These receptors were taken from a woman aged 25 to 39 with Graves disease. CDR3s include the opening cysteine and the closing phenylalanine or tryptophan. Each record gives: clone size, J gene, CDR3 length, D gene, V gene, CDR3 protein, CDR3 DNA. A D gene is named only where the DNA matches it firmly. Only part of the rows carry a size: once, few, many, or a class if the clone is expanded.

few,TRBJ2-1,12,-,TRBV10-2,CASSGNGNEQFF,TGCGCCAGCAGTGGAAACGGCAATGAGCAGTTCTTC
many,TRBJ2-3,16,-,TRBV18,CASSPGTGRLTDTQYF,TGTGCCAGCTCACCAGGGACGGGACGGCTCACAGATACGCAGTATTTT
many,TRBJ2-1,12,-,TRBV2,CASSDPYAGQFF,TGTGCCAGCAGTGACCCGTACGCGGGGCAGTTCTTC
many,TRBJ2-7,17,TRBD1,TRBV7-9,CASSSRDPWDRAYEQYF,TGTGCCAGCAGCAGCCGCGACCCCTGGGACAGGGCCTACGAGCAGTACTTC
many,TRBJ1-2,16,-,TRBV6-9,CASSYAYRVEYYGYTF,TGTGCCAGCAGTTACGCGTACAGGGTGGAGTACTATGGCTACACCTTC
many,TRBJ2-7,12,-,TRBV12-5,CASGNGVGEQYF,TGTGCTAGTGGCAATGGGGTCGGCGAGCAGTACTTC
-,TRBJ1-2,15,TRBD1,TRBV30,CAWSGTGATYYGYTF,TGTGCCTGGAGTGGGACAGGGGCGACCTACTATGGCTACACCTTC
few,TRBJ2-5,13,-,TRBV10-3,CAVSQGSKETQYF,TGTGCCGTCAGCCAGGGATCCAAAGAGACCCAGTACTTC
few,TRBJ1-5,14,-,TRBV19,CASSFRRNDQPQHF,TGTGCCAGTAGTTTCCGACGGAACGATCAGCCCCAGCATTTT
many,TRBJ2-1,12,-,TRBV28,CASTRSYNEQFF,TGTGCCAGCACCCGGAGTTACAATGAGCAGTTCTTC
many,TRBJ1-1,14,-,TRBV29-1,CSVSPQPANTEAFF,TGCAGCGTGTCTCCTCAGCCAGCGAACACTGAAGCTTTCTTT
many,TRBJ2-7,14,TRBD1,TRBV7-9,CASSQIQGRNEQYF,TGTGCCAGCAGCCAAATACAGGGGCGGAACGAGCAGTACTTC
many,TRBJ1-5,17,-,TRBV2,CASEGGAVSSSNQPQHF,TGTGCCAGCGAGGGAGGGGCGGTATCCAGTAGCAATCAGCCCCAGCATTTT
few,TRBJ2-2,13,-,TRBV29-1,CSVLRAGSGELFF,TGCAGCGTGTTGCGGGCGGGGTCCGGGGAGCTGTTTTTT
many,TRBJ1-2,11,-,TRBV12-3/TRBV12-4,CASSFGAGYTF,-
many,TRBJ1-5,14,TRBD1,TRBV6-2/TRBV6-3,CATSSRDRYQPQHF,TGTGCCACCTCTTCCCGGGACAGGTATCAGCCCCAGCATTTT
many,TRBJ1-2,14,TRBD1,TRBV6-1,CASSLQGDNYGYTF,TGTGCCAGCAGCCTACAGGGGGATAACTATGGCTACACCTTC
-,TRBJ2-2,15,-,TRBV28,CASSFAGLNTGELFF,TGTGCCAGCAGTTTTGCAGGACTGAACACCGGGGAGCTGTTTTTT
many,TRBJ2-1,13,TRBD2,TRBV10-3,CAIRPTSANEQFF,TGTGCCATCAGACCAACTAGCGCTAATGAGCAGTTCTTC
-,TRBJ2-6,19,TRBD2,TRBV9,CASSTRLAGGPSGANVLTF,TGTGCCAGCAGCACCCGACTAGCGGGAGGGCCCTCTGGGGCCAACGTCCTGACTTTC
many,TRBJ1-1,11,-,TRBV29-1,CSVVRDSWAFF,TGCAGCGTTGTACGTGACTCCTGGGCTTTCTTT
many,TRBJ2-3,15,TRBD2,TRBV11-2,CASSRGLVSTDTQYF,TGTGCCAGCAGCCGGGGACTAGTAAGCACAGATACGCAGTATTTT
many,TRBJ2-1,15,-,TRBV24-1,CATSDYRGVLNEQFF,TGTGCCACCAGTGATTATAGGGGAGTGTTGAATGAGCAGTTCTTC
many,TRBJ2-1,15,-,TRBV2,CASSAGGGTYNEQFF,TGTGCCAGCAGTGCAGGGGGAGGGACCTACAATGAGCAGTTCTTC
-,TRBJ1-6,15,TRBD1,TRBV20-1,CSARASTGVNSPLHF,TGCAGTGCTAGAGCAAGTACAGGGGTAAATTCACCCCTCCACTTT
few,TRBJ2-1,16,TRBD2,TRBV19,CASSLGVAGPYNEQFF,TGTGCCAGTAGTTTAGGGGTAGCGGGTCCCTACAATGAGCAGTTCTTC
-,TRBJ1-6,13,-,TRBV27,CASSLSRSSPLHF,TGTGCCAGCAGTTTATCCAGGAGTTCACCCCTCCACTTT
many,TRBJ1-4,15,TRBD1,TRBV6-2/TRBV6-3,CASSHRTGHVEKLFF,TGTGCCAGCAGCCACAGGACAGGTCACGTTGAAAAACTGTTTTTT
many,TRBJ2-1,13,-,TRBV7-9,CASSTQKVEAQFF,TGTGCCAGCAGCACCCAGAAAGTAGAGGCTCAATTCTTC
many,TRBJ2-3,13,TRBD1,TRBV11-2,CASSLGQINTQYF,TGTGCCAGCAGCTTGGGACAGATTAATACGCAGTATTTT
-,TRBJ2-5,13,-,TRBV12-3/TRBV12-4,CASRFQGGETQYF,TGTGCCAGCCGTTTCCAGGGTGGGGAGACCCAGTACTTC
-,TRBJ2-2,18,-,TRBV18,CASSPLIPGTPNAGELFF,TGTGCCAGCTCACCCTTAATTCCCGGGACTCCGAACGCCGGGGAGCTGTTTTTT
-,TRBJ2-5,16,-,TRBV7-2,CASSLQGSSGQETQYF,TGTGCCAGCAGCTTACAGGGGAGTTCGGGCCAAGAGACCCAGTACTTC
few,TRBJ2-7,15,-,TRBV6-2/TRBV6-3,CASSSTSGGAYEQYF,TGTGCCAGCAGTTCCACTTCCGGGGGAGCCTACGAGCAGTACTTC
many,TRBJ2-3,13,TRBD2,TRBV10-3,CATRREGTDTQYF,TGTGCCACTCGTCGGGAGGGCACAGATACGCAGTATTTT
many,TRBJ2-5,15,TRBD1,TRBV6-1,CASSQLGQGRETQYF,TGTGCCAGCAGTCAACTAGGACAGGGAAGAGAGACCCAGTACTTC
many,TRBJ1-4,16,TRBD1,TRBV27,CASNPGAGTGDEKLFF,TGTGCCAGCAATCCAGGGGCCGGGACAGGGGATGAAAAACTGTTTTTT
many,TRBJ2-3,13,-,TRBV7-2,CASSSDYPDTQYF,TGTGCCAGCAGCTCGGACTACCCAGATACGCAGTATTTT
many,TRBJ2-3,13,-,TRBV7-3,CASSFQGGDTQYF,TGTGCCAGCAGCTTCCAGGGGGGAGATACGCAGTATTTT
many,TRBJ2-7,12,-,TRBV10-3,CAISVVGTEQYF,TGTGCCATCAGTGTGGTCGGCACCGAGCAGTACTTC
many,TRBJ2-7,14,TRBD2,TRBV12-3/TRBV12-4,CASSLVSVAGEQYF,TGTGCCAGCAGTTTAGTATCGGTAGCGGGCGAGCAGTACTTC